The rows below give T cell receptor beta chains drawn from one sample of a study of blood T cell repertoires in COVID-19. Only in-frame clones appear in the TCRdb table, and some are missing; sequencing was by immunoSEQ multiplex PCR. The sample has around 260,000 clones, about 83% seen once. The specimen was peripheral blood. Receptors originate from a woman aged 45-65 years who had recovered from COVID-19. CDR3s leave out the opening cysteine and the closing phenylalanine or tryptophan.

>TRBV6-2/TRBV6-3
ASSYGTGGAQPQH
>TRBV7-2
ASSQSPRGSRNEQF
>TRBV20-1
SASSRDRGIQPQH
>TRBV6-2/TRBV6-3
ASSSTTGHYGYT
>TRBV7-8
ASSLGQGNTEAF
>TRBV1
TSSQELDRVDELNNSPLH
>TRBV7-9
ASSLEGLGEQF
>TRBV29-1
SVVGGFGTDTQY
>TRBV5-6
ASSFRSSYEQY
>TRBV5-4
ASSLAGSNQPQH
>TRBV19
ASSPLGGGMGTEAF
>TRBV10-2
ASVRGPGDQPQH
>TRBV27
ASRTGTGNPTDTQY
>TRBV27
ASSYRVGTGELF
>TRBV6-6
ASSYFLTGTTEAF
>TRBV5-4
ASSPPGGSTGELF
>TRBV7-9
ASSLGGRVYEQY
>TRBV28
ASSPFPGGRSYGYT
>TRBV4-3
ASSQEGLAGEEKF
>TRBV19
ASIGQGTSIRYGENEKLF
>TRBV29-1
SVETGQGAFNGYT
>TRBV27
ASSSQNQPQH
>TRBV28
ASIRQGANTEAF
>TRBV27
ASSSAGTGGDTQY
>TRBV7-2
ASSPDAGGQPQH
>TRBV30
AWSVPQGNYGYT
>TRBV7-6
ASSRGAGTGTYEQY
>TRBV2
ASSPYSGSTSEQY
>TRBV7-2
ASSLVTAGGYT
>TRBV4-1
ATHPNRDRSTEAF
>TRBV2
ASSWDRGPYEQY
>TRBV27
ASSRSGAYNEQF
>TRBV7-2
ASSFGTGNQPQH
>TRBV7-2
ASSLRQGPYEQY
>TRBV12-3/TRBV12-4
ASSLAGYETQY
>TRBV2
ASSESLLQGASSYEQY